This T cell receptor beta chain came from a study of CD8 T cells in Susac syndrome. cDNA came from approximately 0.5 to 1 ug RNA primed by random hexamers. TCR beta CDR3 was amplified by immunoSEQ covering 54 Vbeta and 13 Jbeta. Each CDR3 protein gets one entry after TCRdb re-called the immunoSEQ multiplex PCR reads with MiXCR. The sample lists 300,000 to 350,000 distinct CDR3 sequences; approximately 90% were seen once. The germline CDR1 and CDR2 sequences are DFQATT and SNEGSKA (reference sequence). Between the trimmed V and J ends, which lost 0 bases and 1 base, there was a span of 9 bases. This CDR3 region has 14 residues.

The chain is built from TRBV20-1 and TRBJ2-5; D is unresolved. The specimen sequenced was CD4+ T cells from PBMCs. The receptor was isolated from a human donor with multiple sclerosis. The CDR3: CSARDGQTQETQYF. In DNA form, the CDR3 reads TGCAGTGCTAGAGATGGTCAAACCCAAGAGACCCAGTACTTC.